This TCR beta chain was found in a study of cytomegalovirus exposure and HLA in healthy donors. The PCR employed 60 Vbeta primers together with 13 Jbeta primers. The assay was immunoSEQ multiplex PCR, and TCRdb's table has in-frame clones only and misses some. The sample includes around 130,000 clones, around 75% of them seen just once. CDR1 is SQVTM and CDR2 is ANQGSEA in the germline V gene. The V end was cut by 4 bases, the J end by 0 bases, with 19 bases between. The CDR3 covers 17 residues. Sequenced material: PBMCs. The chain carries TRBV29-1 and TRBJ2-1, with D perhaps TRBD1 (5 bases). This TCR was sampled from a man younger than 45 in good health and CMV-seronegative. The CDR3 coding sequence is TGCAGCGTTGTAGGGGTAGAAGGGATAGTCTCCTACAATGAGCAGTTCTTC. Translating it yields CSVVGVEGIVSYNEQFF.